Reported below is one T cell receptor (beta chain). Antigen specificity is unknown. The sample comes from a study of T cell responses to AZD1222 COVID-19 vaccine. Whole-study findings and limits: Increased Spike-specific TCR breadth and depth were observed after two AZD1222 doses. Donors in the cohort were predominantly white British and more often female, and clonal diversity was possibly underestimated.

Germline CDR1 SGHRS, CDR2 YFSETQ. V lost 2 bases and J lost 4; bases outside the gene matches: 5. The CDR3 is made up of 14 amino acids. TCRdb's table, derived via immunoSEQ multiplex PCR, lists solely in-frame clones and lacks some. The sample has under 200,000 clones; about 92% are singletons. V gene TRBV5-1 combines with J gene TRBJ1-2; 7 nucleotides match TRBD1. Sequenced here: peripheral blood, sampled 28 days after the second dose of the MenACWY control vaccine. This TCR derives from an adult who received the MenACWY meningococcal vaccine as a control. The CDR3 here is CASSLGTAGYGYTF. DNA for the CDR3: TGCGCCAGCAGCTTAGGGACAGCAGGCTATGGCTACACCTTC.